The TCR beta chain under discussion was sequenced for a study of Graves' ophthalmopathy and Graves' hyperthyroidism. RNA transcripts were the template, and TCR beta CDR3 regions were amplified from them. HTBI-primed first-round RT-PCR preceded second-round multiplex PCR. TCRdb reprocessed the multiplex PCR reads with MiXCR, giving one entry per CDR3 protein. The profile shows 650,000 to 800,000 distinct CDR3 sequences, just over 40% of them singletons. V lost 0 bases, J lost 2 bases, and 6 bases lay in between. The CDR3 runs to 14 residues. Germline loops: CDR1 SGHRS, CDR2 YFSETQ. This clonotype has a count of ten or more.

V is TRBV5-1 and J is TRBJ1-3; unclear D gene. The receptor was derived from an adult man with Graves' ophthalmopathy. Sequencing input: peripheral blood. CDR3 sequence reads: CASSLDTAGNTIYF. In nucleotides, the CDR3 is TGCGCCAGCAGCTTGGATACAGCTGGAAACACCATATATTTT.